The T cell receptor beta chain under discussion was sequenced for a study of blood T cell repertoires in COVID-19 (dated by TCRdb to the early 2020s). Regarding the complete study: Collaborator samples came from the United States, Italy and Spain and covered acute and convalescent phases of COVID-19. The material from the prospective study consisted of cDNA or gDNA derived from T cells, B-cell-depleted T cells, or PBMCs. Deeply sampled blood TCRbeta repertoires from subjects exposed to, actively infected with, or recovered from COVID-19 were included in the dataset. The repertoires were released in a freely available public database meant as a resource for research on the immune response to SARS-CoV-2. The samples were drawn from the first 160 participants of the ongoing ImmuneRACE study and from 1,254 subjects provided by 6 global collaborators. Sample metadata almost always included a de-identified subject ID, COVID-19 status, age in years and sex. Where available, HLA class I and class II types were obtained from metadata supplied by the sample provider rather than from assay-based typing.

Findings and caveats that apply to the study as a whole: The amount of clinical and demographic metadata varied by source and participant and was provided uncurated.

About this clone itself: Its antigen is still unknown. Qualities for individual bases were not recorded, and no much larger clone is one base off.

The immunoSEQ Assay, a bias-controlled multiplex PCR, was used to amplify TCRbeta CDR3 regions from genomic DNA. The authors' pipeline ran thus. Within the assay, amplification of reference gene primers was used to estimate how many nucleated cells each sample contained. To quantify the absolute abundance of each unique TCRbeta CDR3 rearrangement, sequence reads were collapsed and filtered. Productive Simpson clonality was computed per sample as the square root of Simpson's diversity index over productive rearrangements. TCRdb took this table from immuneACCESS and kept in-frame rearrangements with V and J called. Such tables lack part of the clones; where checked against another copy, unresolved V genes explain under half of the gap, and the rest is unexplained. That table is the source of V, J and clone size, and D and trimming were worked out from the DNA. Here the sample has approximately 240,000 clones; roughly 90% occur a single time. In total, the top ten clones hold roughly 2% of the sample.

Samples from volunteer blood donors who had recovered from COVID-19 were contributed by a second Seattle source. The collaborating institutions used their own protocols to collect whole blood in K2EDTA tubes. For TCRbeta analysis, collaborators shipped samples as frozen whole blood, isolated PBMCs, or DNA extracted from either of those sample types. Sequencing input: peripheral blood. This clonotype originated in a woman aged 40 to 55 who had recovered from COVID-19.

The CDR3 region reads CASSDRSVNQPQHF. The nucleotide sequence is given as TGTGCCAGTAGTGACAGGAGTGTCAATCAGCCCCAGCATTTT. The V gene is TRBV19 and the J gene is TRBJ1-5; matching of 6 bases hints at TRBD1 as the D gene. CDR1 and CDR2 were assigned from the germline V gene (reference sequence) as LNHDA and SQIVND. The V end loses 5 bases and the J end loses 3 bases, and a stretch of 11 bases separates them. There are 14 amino acids in the CDR3, from cysteine to phenylalanine inclusive. Only the CDR3 portion is preserved as DNA: 42 bases, with reading frame beginning at the first base.